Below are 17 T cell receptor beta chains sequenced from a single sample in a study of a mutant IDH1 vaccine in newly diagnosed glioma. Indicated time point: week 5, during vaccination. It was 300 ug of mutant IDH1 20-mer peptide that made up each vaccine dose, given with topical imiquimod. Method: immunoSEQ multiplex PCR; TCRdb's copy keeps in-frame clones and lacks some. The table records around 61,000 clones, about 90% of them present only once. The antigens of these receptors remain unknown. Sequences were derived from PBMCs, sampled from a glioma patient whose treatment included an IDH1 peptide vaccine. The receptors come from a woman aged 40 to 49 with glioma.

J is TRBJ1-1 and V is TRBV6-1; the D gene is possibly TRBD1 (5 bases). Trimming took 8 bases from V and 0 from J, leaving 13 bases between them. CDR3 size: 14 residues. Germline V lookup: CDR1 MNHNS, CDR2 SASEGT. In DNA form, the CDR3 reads TGTGCCAGCGAAACAGGTCCATTGAACACTGAAGCTTTCTTT. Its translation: CASETGPLNTEAFF.

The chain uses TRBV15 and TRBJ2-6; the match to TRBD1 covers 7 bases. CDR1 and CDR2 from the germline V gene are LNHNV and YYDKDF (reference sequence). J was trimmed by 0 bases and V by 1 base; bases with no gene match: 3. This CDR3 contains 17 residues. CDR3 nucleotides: TGTGCCACCAGCAGAGGGGACAGCTTCTCTGGGGCCAACGTCCTGACTTTC. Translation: CATSRGDSFSGANVLTF.

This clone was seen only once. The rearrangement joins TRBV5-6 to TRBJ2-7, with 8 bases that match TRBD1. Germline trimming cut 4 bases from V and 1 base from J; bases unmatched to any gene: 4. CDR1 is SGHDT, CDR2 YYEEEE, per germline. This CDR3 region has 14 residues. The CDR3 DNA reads TGTGCCAGCAGCCAGGGACAGGCTTCCTACGAGCAGTACTTC. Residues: CASSQGQASYEQYF.

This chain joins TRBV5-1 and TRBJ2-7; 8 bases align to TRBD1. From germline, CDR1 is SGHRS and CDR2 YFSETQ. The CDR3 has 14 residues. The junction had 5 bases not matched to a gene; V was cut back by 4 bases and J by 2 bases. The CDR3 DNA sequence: TGCGCCAGCAGCCCGCAGGGGGCGCCCTACGAGCAGTACTTC. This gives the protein CASSPQGAPYEQYF. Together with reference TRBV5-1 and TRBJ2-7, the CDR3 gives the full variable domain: KAGVTQTPRYLIKTRGQQVTLSCSPISGHRSVSWYQQTPGQGLQFLFEYFSETQRNKGNFPGRFSGRQFSNSRSEMNVSTLELGDSALYLCASSPQGAPYEQYFGPGTRLTVT.

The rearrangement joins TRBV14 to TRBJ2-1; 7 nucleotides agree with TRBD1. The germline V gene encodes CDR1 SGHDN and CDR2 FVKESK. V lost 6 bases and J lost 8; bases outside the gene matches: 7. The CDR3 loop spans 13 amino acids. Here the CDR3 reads CASRPNRGHEQFF. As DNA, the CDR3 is TGTGCCAGCAGACCCAACAGGGGCCATGAGCAGTTCTTC. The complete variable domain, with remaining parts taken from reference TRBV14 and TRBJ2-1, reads EAGVTQFPSHSVIEKGQTVTLRCDPISGHDNLYWYRRVMGKEIKFLLHFVKESKQDESGMPNNRFLAERTGGTYSTLKVQPAELEDSGVYFCASRPNRGHEQFFGPGTRLTVL.

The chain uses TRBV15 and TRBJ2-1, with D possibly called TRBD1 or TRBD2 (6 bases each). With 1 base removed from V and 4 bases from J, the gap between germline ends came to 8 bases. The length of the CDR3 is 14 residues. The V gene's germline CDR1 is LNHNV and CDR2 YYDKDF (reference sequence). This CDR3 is CATSRVGGYNEQFF. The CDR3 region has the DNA TGTGCCACCAGCAGAGTAGGGGGGTACAATGAGCAGTTCTTC. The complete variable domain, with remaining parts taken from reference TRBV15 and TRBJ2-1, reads DAMVIQNPRYQVTQFGKPVTLSCSQTLNHNVMYWYQQKSSQAPKLLFHYYDKDFNNEADTPDNFQSRRPNTSFCFLDIRSPGLGDTAMYLCATSRVGGYNEQFFGPGTRLTVL.

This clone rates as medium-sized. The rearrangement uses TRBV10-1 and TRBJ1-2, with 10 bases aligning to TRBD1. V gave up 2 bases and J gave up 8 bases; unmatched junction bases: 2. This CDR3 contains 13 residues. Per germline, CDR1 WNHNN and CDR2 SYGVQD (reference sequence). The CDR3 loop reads CASSERTGGGYTF. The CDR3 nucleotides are TGCGCCAGCAGTGAGAGGACAGGGGGGGGCTACACCTTC.

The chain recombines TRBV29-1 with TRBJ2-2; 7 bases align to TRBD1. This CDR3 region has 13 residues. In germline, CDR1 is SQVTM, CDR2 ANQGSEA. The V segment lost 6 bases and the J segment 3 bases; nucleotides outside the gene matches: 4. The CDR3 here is CSVRQGDTGELFF. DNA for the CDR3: TGCAGCGTGAGGCAGGGGGACACCGGGGAGCTGTTTTTT.

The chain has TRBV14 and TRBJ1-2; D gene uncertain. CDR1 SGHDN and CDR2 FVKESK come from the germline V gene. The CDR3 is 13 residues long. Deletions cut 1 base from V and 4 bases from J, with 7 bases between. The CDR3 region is CASSQGGFYGYTF. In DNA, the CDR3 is TGTGCCAGCAGCCAAGGAGGGTTCTATGGCTACACCTTC.

CDR3 DNA: TGCGCCAGCAGCTTAGGACAGTATGGGAACTATGGCTACACCTTC. This codes for CASSLGQYGNYGYTF. The V and J genes are TRBV5-1 and TRBJ1-2; maybe TRBD1 (6 bases). The CDR3 totals 15 residues. Germline lookup yields CDR1 SGHRS and CDR2 YFSETQ. V lost 2 bases to trimming and J lost 2 bases, with 13 bases between them. Variable domain in full (rest from reference TRBV5-1 and TRBJ1-2): KAGVTQTPRYLIKTRGQQVTLSCSPISGHRSVSWYQQTPGQGLQFLFEYFSETQRNKGNFPGRFSGRQFSNSRSEMNVSTLELGDSALYLCASSLGQYGNYGYTFGSGTRLTVV.

CDR3 DNA: TGTGCCAGCAGTGAGAGACAGTCAGCTCAGCCCCAGCATTTT. As protein: CASSERQSAQPQHF. The chain combines TRBV6-1 with TRBJ1-5; possibly TRBD1 for D (5 bases). The CDR3 has 14 residues. Germline values: CDR1 MNHNS, CDR2 SASEGT. The germline V and J ends were trimmed by 3 bases and 6 bases, with 12 bases remaining between them.

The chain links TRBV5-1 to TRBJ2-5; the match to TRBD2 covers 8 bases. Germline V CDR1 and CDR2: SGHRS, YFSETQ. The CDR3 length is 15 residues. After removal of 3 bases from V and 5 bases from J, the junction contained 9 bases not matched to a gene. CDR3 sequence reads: CASSSPGLGSETQYF. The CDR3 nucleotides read TGCGCCAGCAGCTCCCCGGGACTAGGTTCGGAGACCCAGTACTTC.

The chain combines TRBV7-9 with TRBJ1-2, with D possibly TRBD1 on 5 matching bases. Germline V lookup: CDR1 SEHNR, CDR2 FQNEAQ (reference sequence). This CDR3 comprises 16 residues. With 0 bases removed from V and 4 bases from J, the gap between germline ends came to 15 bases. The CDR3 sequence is CASSLALSGDLYGYTF. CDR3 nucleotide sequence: TGTGCCAGCAGCTTAGCGCTAAGCGGGGACCTCTATGGCTACACCTTC.

The CDR3 region has the DNA TGTGCCAGCAGCTTGTTTTCGGGACAGGGGGCGCGGGAGCAGTACTTC. Encoded protein: CASSLFSGQGAREQYF. The J gene is TRBJ2-7, the V gene TRBV5-4, with TRBD1 identical over 12 bases. The CDR3 is made up of 16 amino acids. Germline V lookup: CDR1 SGHNT, CDR2 YYREEE (reference sequence). The V gene end was trimmed by 1 base and the J gene end by 7 bases; junction bases not matched to a gene: 9.

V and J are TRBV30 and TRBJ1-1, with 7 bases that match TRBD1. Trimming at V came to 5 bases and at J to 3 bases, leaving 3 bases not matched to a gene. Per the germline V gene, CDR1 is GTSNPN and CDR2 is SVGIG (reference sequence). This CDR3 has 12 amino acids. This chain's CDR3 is CAWDTGDTEAFF. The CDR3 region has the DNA TGTGCCTGGGACACAGGGGACACTGAAGCTTTCTTT.

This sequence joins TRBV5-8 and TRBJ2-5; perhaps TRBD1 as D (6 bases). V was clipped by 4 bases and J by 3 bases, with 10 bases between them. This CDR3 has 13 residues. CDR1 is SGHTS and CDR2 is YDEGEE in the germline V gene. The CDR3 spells CASSTTGKETQYF. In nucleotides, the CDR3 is TGTGCCAGCAGCACAACAGGGAAAGAGACCCAGTACTTC.

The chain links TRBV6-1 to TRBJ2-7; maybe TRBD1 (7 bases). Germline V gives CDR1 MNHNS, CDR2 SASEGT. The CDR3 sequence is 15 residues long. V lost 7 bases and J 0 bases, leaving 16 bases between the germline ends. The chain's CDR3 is CASTPEGAGSYEQYF. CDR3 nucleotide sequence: TGTGCCAGCACCCCGGAGGGGGCCGGCTCCTACGAGCAGTACTTC.